Listed below are T cell receptor beta chains from one sample, sequenced in a study of OX40 agonist ivuxolimab in advanced cancers. Profiling relied on immunoSEQ multiplex PCR, and the TCRdb table lists in-frame clones only, not all of them. The sample comprises more than 80,000 clones, just over 90% of which are singletons, and approximately 0.52% rests with the top ten. The sequencing used CD4+ or CD8+ T cells sorted from blood, collected in a trial of the OX40 agonist ivuxolimab. The receptor source for this set is an adult with an advanced solid tumor such as melanoma, head and neck, liver or kidney cancer. CDR3s leave out the opening cysteine and the closing phenylalanine or tryptophan. A D gene is named only where the DNA matches it firmly.

V	D	J	CDR3
TRBV29-1	TRBD2	TRBJ2-5	SVEERGRTQY
TRBV18	.	TRBJ1-5	ASSPAQNQPQH
TRBV18	.	TRBJ2-3	ASSLTGSTDTQY
TRBV11-2	.	TRBJ2-3	ASTSGVKDTQY
TRBV7-2	.	TRBJ2-3	ASSLKTGSSTDTQY
TRBV29-1	.	TRBJ1-6	SVEVGSNSPLH
TRBV10-2	TRBD1	TRBJ2-2	ASRGQGTGELF
TRBV28	.	TRBJ1-2	ASHPPGDGYT
TRBV7-2	.	TRBJ2-7	ASSLGERYEQY
TRBV6-6	TRBD1	TRBJ1-5	ASGDRGDQPQH
TRBV28	.	TRBJ1-1	ASSLWGPGPPSTEAF
TRBV5-1	.	TRBJ2-5	ASSLELVQETQY
TRBV30	.	TRBJ2-5	AFSGLAQETQY
TRBV10-2	.	TRBJ1-4	ASSDDLQGRDEKLF
TRBV28	.	TRBJ1-4	ASIDEANEKLF
TRBV14	TRBD1	TRBJ1-4	ASSQGQGRGLF
TRBV6-5	.	TRBJ1-3	ASGAGRVEGNTIY
TRBV7-9	TRBD1	TRBJ2-5	ASSPSTGAETQY
TRBV7-6	.	TRBJ1-1	ASSLEGPKAGTEAF
TRBV6-6	.	TRBJ2-1	ASSHQTRPSEQF
TRBV4-3	TRBD1	TRBJ2-3	ASSLKTGGTDTQY
TRBV27	.	TRBJ2-1	ASSLQGRNEQF
TRBV5-1	TRBD1	TRBJ2-1	ASSLVGQGGEQF
TRBV7-9	.	TRBJ1-1	ASDATHRHGNTEAF
TRBV9	TRBD1	TRBJ1-1	ASSVTGGNTEAF
TRBV7-8	TRBD1	TRBJ2-7	ASSLGGGQGRYEQY
TRBV7-2	.	TRBJ1-4	ASSLDNEKLF
TRBV19	.	TRBJ1-4	ASSPPLGRGTTNEKLF
TRBV18	TRBD1	TRBJ1-1	AIRTGGENTEAF
TRBV7-9	TRBD2	TRBJ2-5	ALRGLAGETQY
TRBV6-5	.	TRBJ1-1	ASSYTGATEAF
TRBV18	.	TRBJ2-1	ASSPQYSNNEQF
TRBV11-2	.	TRBJ2-1	ASSLDQGGREQF
TRBV7-9	.	TRBJ2-2	ASSYTPGTGTGELF
TRBV7-9	.	TRBJ1-1	ASRIQGMNTEAF
TRBV29-1	.	TRBJ2-3	SVEDSGPSTDTQY
TRBV4-2	.	TRBJ1-1	ASSQGVLNTEAF
TRBV15	.	TRBJ1-3	ATSRGAWETGNTIY
TRBV6-1	TRBD1	TRBJ2-2	ASSGGQGGPGELF
TRBV6-6	.	TRBJ2-5	ASGRAVGVLTQY
TRBV5-6	.	TRBJ2-5	ASSLSGAQETQY
TRBV14	.	TRBJ2-3	ASSQDRRGTAVPDTQY
TRBV6-1	.	TRBJ1-3	ASSESVVGDPYGNTIY
TRBV7-2	TRBD2	TRBJ2-1	ATREGTSGNEQF
TRBV6-6	TRBD1	TRBJ2-7	ASSEGQLYYEQY
TRBV5-6	.	TRBJ1-1	ASSLERYEAF
TRBV7-7	TRBD2	TRBJ2-5	ASSPNGGGGLETQY
TRBV6-6	TRBD1	TRBJ2-7	ASIVGTGAYEQY
TRBV7-2	TRBD1	TRBJ2-7	ASARGQASYEQY
TRBV28	.	TRBJ1-4	ASSRTEKLF